The clone carrying this T cell receptor (beta chain) is termed medium-sized. The CDR3 regions of TCR beta were amplified from RNA transcripts. In the first-round RT-PCR of the TCR CDR3, the HTBI primer set was used. TCRdb reanalysed the multiplex PCR reads using MiXCR and keeps one entry per CDR3 protein. The sample lists 500,000 or so distinct CDR3 sequences; 15% to 20% were seen once. The entry originates in a study of T cells in Graves' hyperthyroidism and ophthalmopathy. Whole-study context: Any treatment followed the collection of peripheral blood at initial diagnosis.

The CDR3 totals 19 residues. Germline V gives CDR1 MDHEN, CDR2 SYDVKM. The V end lost 1 base, the J end lost 7 bases, and 25 bases lay between the germline ends. The sequence came from a woman aged 18-29 years with Graves' ophthalmopathy. The rearrangement joins TRBV28 to TRBJ1-4, with D hard to call. Material for sequencing was blood. The CDR3 coding sequence is TGTGCCAGCAGTTTATATCTCCCCGTACTAAGCAGGTGGGGTGAAAAACTGTTTTTT. Protein: CASSLYLPVLSRWGEKLFF.